There are a few counts of the clone carrying this TCR beta chain. Its antigen is still unknown. CDR1 and CDR2 from the germline V gene are KGHSH and LQKENI. The CDR3 sequence is 21 residues long. V dropped 3 bases and J dropped 2 bases, with 26 bases sitting between them. Amplification by 5'RACE using constant-segment primers produced TCR alpha and TCR beta cDNA libraries that carried sample barcodes and UMIs. In TCRdb, the 5' RACE reads were re-called with MiXCR into one record per CDR3 protein. The sample yields about 350,000 distinct CDR3 sequences, about an eighth seen once. This record comes from a study of T-cell memory formation after mild COVID-19. Study-wide findings and caveats: Clones contracting day 15 to 85 were balanced CD4/CD8; later expanders leaned CD4+.

The J gene is TRBJ2-6, the V gene TRBV18; no reliable D call. This sequence originates from a man aged 18 to 35 who had mild COVID-19 (a few samples of this study predate the infection). Cell type and time point are not known. Sequencing was carried out using PBMCs or a T cell subset sorted from them (not recorded which). CDR3 sequence reads: CASSPTSLPSFEATGANVLTF. In nucleotides, the CDR3 is TGTGCCAGCTCACCCACCAGCCTCCCATCATTTGAGGCGACTGGGGCCAACGTCCTGACTTTC.